The subject of this entry is one T cell receptor beta chain. Its matching antigen is unknown. The sample originates from a study of early T cells in non-severe SARS-CoV-2 infection. Study as a whole: Sequencing of unsorted whole blood was done on bulk RNA, leaving chains unpaired.

The study's findings and limits: VDJdb matching favored anti-spike CD8 responses, missing private and CD4 specificities.

Unique molecular identifiers were added to individual cDNA molecules. Using its own MiXCR run on the 5' RACE reads, TCRdb lists one record per CDR3 protein. The table lists 100,000 or so distinct CDR3 sequences, about 12% of them singletons, with roughly 6.2% in the top ten. The germline V gene has CDR1 SNHLY and CDR2 FYNNEI. Trimming cost V 5 bases and J 3 bases, with 17 bases left between them. CDR3 length equals 15 residues. V and J are TRBV2 and TRBJ2-7; D might be TRBD1 (6 bases). What was sequenced was whole blood. This TCR came from an adult who was a healthcare worker with PCR-confirmed SARS-CoV-2 infection or an uninfected control (not recorded which). CDR3 nucleotide sequence: TGTGCCAGCAGTAGGGACATTCTTCTAAACTACGAGCAGTACTTC. This codes for CASSRDILLNYEQYF.